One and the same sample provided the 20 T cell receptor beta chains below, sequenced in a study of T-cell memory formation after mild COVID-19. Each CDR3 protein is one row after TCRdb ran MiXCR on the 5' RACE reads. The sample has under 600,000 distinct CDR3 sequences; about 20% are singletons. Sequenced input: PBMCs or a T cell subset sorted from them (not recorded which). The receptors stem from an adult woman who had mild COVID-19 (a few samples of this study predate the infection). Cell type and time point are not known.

CDR3 bases: TGCAGTGCGCCTACAGGGGGCACGGCAACAGATACGCAGTATTTT. Translated, it gives CSAPTGGTATDTQYF. The V gene is TRBV20-1, the J gene TRBJ2-3; 9 nucleotides agree with TRBD1. Germline V gene sequence: CDR1 DFQATT, CDR2 SNEGSKA (reference sequence). There are 15 residues in the CDR3. The V gene end was trimmed by 6 bases and the J gene end by 3 bases; junction bases not matched to a gene: 10.

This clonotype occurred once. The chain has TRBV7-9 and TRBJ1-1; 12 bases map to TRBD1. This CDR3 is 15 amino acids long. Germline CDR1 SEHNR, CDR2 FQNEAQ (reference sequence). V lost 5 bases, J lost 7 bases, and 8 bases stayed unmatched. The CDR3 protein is CASSARDRGQVEAFF. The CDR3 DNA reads TGTGCCAGCAGCGCCAGGGACAGGGGGCAAGTTGAAGCTTTCTTT. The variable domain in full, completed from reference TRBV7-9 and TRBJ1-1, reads DTGVSQNPRHKITKRGQNVTFRCDPISEHNRLYWYRQTLGQGPEFLTYFQNEAQLEKSRLLSDRFSAERPKGSFSTLEIQRTEQGDSAMYLCASSARDRGQVEAFFGQGTRLTVV.

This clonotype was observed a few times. DNA of the CDR3: TGTGCCAGCAGTCCTTCGGGGGATCAAGAGACCCAGTACTTC. This gives the protein CASSPSGDQETQYF. V gene TRBV13 combines with J gene TRBJ2-5; tentatively, D is TRBD2 (6 bases). Germline assignment: CDR1 PRHDT and CDR2 FYEKMQ (reference sequence). With 6 bases removed from V and 2 bases from J, the gap between germline ends came to 13 bases. This CDR3 region has 14 residues.

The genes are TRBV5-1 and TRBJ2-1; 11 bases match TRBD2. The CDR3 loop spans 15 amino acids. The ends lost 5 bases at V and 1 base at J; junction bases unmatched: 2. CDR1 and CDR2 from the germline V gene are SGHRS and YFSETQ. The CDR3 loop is CASRGLAGSYNEQFF. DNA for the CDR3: TGCGCCAGCAGAGGACTAGCGGGTTCCTACAATGAGCAGTTCTTC.

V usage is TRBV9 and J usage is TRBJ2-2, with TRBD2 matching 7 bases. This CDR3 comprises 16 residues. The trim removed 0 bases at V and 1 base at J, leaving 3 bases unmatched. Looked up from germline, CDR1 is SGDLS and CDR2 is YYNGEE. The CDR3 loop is CASSVGASGNTGELFF. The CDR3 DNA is TGTGCCAGCAGCGTAGGGGCTAGCGGGAACACCGGGGAGCTGTTTTTT. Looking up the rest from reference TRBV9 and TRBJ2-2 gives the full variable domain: DSGVTQTPKHLITATGQRVTLRCSPRSGDLSVYWYQQSLDQGLQFLIQYYNGEERAKGNILERFSAQQFPDLHSELNLSSLELGDSALYFCASSVGASGNTGELFFGEGSRLTVL.

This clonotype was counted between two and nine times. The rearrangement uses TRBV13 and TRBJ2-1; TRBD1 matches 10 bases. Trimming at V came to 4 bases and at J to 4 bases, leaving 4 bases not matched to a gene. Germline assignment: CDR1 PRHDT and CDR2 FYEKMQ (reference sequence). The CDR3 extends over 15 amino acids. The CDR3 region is CASSSDRGKYNEQFF. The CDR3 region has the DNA TGTGCCAGCAGCTCGGACAGGGGGAAATACAATGAGCAGTTCTTC.

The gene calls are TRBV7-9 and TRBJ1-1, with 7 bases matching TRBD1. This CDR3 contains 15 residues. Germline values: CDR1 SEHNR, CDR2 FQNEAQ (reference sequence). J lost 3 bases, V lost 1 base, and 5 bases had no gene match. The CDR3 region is CASSLEQGRDTEAFF. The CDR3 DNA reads TGTGCCAGCAGCTTAGAACAGGGGAGGGACACTGAAGCTTTCTTT.

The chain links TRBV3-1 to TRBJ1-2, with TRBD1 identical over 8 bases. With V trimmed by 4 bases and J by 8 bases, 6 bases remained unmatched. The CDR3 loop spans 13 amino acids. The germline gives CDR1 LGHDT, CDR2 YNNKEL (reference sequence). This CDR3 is CASSRQGARGYTF. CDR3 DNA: TGTGCCAGCAGCCGGCAGGGGGCGCGAGGCTACACCTTC.

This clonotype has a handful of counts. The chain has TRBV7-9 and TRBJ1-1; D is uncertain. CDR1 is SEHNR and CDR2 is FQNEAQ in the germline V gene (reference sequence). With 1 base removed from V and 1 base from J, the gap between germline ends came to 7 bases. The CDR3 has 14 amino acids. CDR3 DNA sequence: TGTGCCAGCAGCTTAGGGAATGAGAACACTGAAGCTTTCTTT. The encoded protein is CASSLGNENTEAFF.

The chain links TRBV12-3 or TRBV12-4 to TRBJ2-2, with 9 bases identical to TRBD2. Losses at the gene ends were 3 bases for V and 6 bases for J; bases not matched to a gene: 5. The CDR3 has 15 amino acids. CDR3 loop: CASSFAGGTAGELFF. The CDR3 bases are TGTGCCAGCAGTTTCGCGGGGGGGACGGCCGGGGAGCTGTTTTTT.

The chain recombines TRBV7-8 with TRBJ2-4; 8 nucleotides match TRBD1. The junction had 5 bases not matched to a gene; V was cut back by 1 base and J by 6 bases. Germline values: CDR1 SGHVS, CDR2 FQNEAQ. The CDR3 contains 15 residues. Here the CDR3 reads CASSLEGQAVNIQYF. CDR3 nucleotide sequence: TGTGCCAGCAGCTTAGAGGGACAGGCGGTAAACATTCAGTACTTC.

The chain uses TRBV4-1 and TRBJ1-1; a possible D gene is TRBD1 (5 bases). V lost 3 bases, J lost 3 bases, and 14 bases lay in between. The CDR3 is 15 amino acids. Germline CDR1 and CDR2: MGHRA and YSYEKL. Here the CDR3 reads CASSHPGGRDTEAFF. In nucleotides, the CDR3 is TGCGCCAGCAGCCACCCCGGGGGGAGGGACACTGAAGCTTTCTTT.

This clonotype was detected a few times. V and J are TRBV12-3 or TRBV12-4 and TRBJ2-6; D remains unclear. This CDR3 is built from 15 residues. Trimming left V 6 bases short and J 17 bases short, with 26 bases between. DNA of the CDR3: TGTGCCAGCAGGGGCTGGGGTCGGTTTCGGACGGGCATGACTTTC. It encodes CASRGWGRFRTGMTF.

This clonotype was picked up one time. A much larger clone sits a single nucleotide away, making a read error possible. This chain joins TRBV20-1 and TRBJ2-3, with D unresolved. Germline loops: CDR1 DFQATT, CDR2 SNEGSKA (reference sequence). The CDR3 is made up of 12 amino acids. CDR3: CSVSEVSDTKYF. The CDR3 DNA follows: TGCAGTGTTTCTGAGGTCTCAGATACGAAGTATTTT.

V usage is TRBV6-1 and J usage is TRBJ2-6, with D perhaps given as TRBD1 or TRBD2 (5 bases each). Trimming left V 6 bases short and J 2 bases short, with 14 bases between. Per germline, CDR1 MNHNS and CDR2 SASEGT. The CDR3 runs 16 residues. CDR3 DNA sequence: TGTGCCAGCAGCCTGGGACGAGGAGCTGGGGCCAACGTCCTGACTTTC. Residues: CASSLGRGAGANVLTF.

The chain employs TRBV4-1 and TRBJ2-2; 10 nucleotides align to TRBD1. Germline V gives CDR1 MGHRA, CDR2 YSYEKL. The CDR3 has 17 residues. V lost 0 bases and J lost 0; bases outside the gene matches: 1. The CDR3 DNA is TGCGCCAGCAGCCAAGAGGGACAGGGGTCGAACACCGGGGAGCTGTTTTTT. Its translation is CASSQEGQGSNTGELFF.

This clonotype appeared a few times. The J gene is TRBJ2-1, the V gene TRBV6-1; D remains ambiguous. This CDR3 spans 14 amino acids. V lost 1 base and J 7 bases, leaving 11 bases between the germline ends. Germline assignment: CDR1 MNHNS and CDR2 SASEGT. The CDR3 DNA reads TGTGCCAGCAGTGAAGGGCACTACCTGAATGAGCAGTTCTTC. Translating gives CASSEGHYLNEQFF.

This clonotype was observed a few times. The CDR3 DNA follows: TGTGCCAGCAGCCACAATCCTGCATTGGCGATAGCGCAGTTCTTC. Encoded protein: CASSHNPALAIAQFF. The chain combines TRBV3-1 with TRBJ2-1; D gene uncertain. Germline assignment: CDR1 LGHDT and CDR2 YNNKEL (reference sequence). This CDR3 is built from 15 residues. Trimming took off 3 bases at V and 12 bases at J, with 21 bases between the two ends.

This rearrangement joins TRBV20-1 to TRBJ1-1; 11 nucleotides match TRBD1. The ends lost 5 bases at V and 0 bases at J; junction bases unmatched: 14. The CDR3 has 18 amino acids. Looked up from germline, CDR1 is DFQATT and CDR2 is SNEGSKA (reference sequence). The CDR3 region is CSAYVVDRTGGMNTEAFF. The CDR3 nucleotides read TGCAGTGCTTATGTCGTCGATCGGACAGGGGGCATGAACACTGAAGCTTTCTTT.

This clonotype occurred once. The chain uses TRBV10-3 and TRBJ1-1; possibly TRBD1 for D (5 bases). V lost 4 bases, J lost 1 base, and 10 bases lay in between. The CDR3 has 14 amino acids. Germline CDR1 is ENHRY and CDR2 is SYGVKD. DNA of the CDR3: TGTGCCATCAGTGTGGCACAGGAGAACACTGAAGCTTTCTTT. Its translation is CAISVAQENTEAFF.